The next 11 T cell receptor beta chains were all read from a single sample in a study of blood T cell repertoires in COVID-19. Sequenced by immunoSEQ multiplex PCR; TCRdb stores in-frame clones only, minus some. The profile shows some 54,000 clones, approximately 91% of them singletons. The sequencing sample was made of peripheral blood. These receptors originate from a man between 60 and 70 years old with acute or convalescent COVID-19.

This clone occurred once. The V call is TRBV6-5, the J call TRBJ2-7; 8 bases are a match to TRBD1. This CDR3 region has 16 residues. Germline V CDR1 and CDR2: MNHEY, SVGAGI. V was clipped by 3 bases and J by 7 bases; unmatched bases: 14. The CDR3 here is CASSYFGGQGANEQYF. CDR3 in DNA: TGTGCCAGCAGTTATTTTGGGGGGCAGGGGGCAAATGAGCAGTACTTC.

The chain combines TRBV29-1 with TRBJ2-1, with D unresolved. Trimming pared 1 base from V and 4 bases from J, leaving 14 bases between. The CDR3 totals 15 residues. From germline, CDR1 is SQVTM and CDR2 ANQGSEA. CDR3 bases: TGCAGCGTTGAAGCGGGTGACGCCCCGTACAATGAGCAGTTCTTC. It specifies CSVEAGDAPYNEQFF.

V is TRBV9 and J is TRBJ2-1, with D maybe TRBD1 (6 bases). The CDR3 covers 14 residues. Between the trimmed V and J ends, which lost 0 bases and 5 bases, there was a span of 9 bases. Germline V gene sequence: CDR1 SGDLS, CDR2 YYNGEE. CDR3: CASSVEQGHNEQFF. The CDR3 DNA reads as TGTGCCAGCAGCGTAGAGCAGGGGCACAATGAGCAGTTCTTC.

V is TRBV10-3 and J is TRBJ2-3; TRBD2 aligns across 9 bases. V was clipped by 2 bases and J by 2 bases; unmatched bases: 8. The CDR3 has 17 amino acids. Germline assignment: CDR1 ENHRY and CDR2 SYGVKD. The CDR3 DNA sequence: TGTGCCATCAGTGAGGGTTGGGGACTAGCTGTCACAGATACGCAGTATTTT. This translates into CAISEGWGLAVTDTQYF.

The chain has TRBV24-1 and TRBJ1-1; D is ambiguous. The germline gives CDR1 KGHDR, CDR2 SFDVKD. V was pared by 5 bases and J by 3 bases, with 9 bases between. The CDR3 spans 13 residues. The CDR3 region has the DNA TGTGCCACCAGTGGGCAGATGGACACTGAAGCTTTCTTT. Protein: CATSGQMDTEAFF.

The V gene is TRBV11-1, the J gene TRBJ2-5, with 8 bases fitting TRBD1. Trimming took 7 bases from V and 5 from J; bases not matched to a gene: 6. Per the germline V gene, CDR1 is SGHAT and CDR2 is FQDESV (reference sequence). The CDR3 is 13 residues long. The CDR3 DNA reads TGTGCCAGCACGGACAGGGTAAAGGAGACCCAGTACTTC. This sequence encodes CASTDRVKETQYF.

The chain couples TRBV19 to TRBJ2-1; 14 bases fit TRBD2. Germline values: CDR1 LNHDA, CDR2 SQIVND (reference sequence). The junction had 7 bases not matched to a gene; V was cut back by 5 bases and J by 7 bases. The CDR3 totals 16 residues. The CDR3 coding sequence is TGTGCCAGTAGTCCGAGGGGACTAGCGGGAGCAAATGAGCAGTTCTTC. This translates into CASSPRGLAGANEQFF. Using reference TRBV19 and TRBJ2-1 for the parts outside the CDR3, the full variable domain is DGGITQSPKYLFRKEGQNVTLSCEQNLNHDAMYWYRQDPGQGLRLIYYSQIVNDFQKGDIAEGYSVSREKKESFPLTVTSAQKNPTAFYLCASSPRGLAGANEQFFGPGTRLTVL.

CDR3 nucleotide sequence: TGTGCCAGCAGCGCGGACTTTAGCTCCTACAATGAGCAGTTCTTC. Encoded protein: CASSADFSSYNEQFF. The genes are TRBV9 and TRBJ2-1, with D perhaps TRBD2 (5 bases). The CDR3 runs 15 residues. V lost 3 bases and J 0 bases, leaving 10 bases between the germline ends. CDR1 and CDR2 from the germline V gene are SGDLS and YYNGEE.

The J gene is TRBJ2-7, the V gene TRBV20-1; 14 bases are shared with TRBD2. The length of the CDR3 is 19 residues. The J segment lost 3 bases and the V segment lost 3 bases, leaving 16 bases of the junction unmatched. Germline lookup yields CDR1 DFQATT and CDR2 SNEGSKA (reference sequence). CDR3 amino acids: CSASRQGASGTSGSYEQYF. DNA for the CDR3: TGCAGTGCTAGTAGGCAGGGGGCTTCTGGGACTAGCGGGAGCTACGAGCAGTACTTC.

The chain is built from TRBV12-3 or TRBV12-4 and TRBJ1-1; D unclear. This CDR3 contains 13 residues. The germline V and J ends were trimmed by 0 bases and 5 bases, with 7 bases remaining between them. CDR3 sequence (DNA): TGTGCCAGCAGTTTAGCGGCGGGAACTGAAGCTTTCTTT. Its translation is CASSLAAGTEAFF.

This clone showed up just once. The chain recombines TRBV30 with TRBJ1-4; 8 bases fit TRBD1. V shed 3 bases and J 16 bases; nucleotides not matched to a gene: 10. The V gene's germline CDR1 is GTSNPN and CDR2 SVGIG (reference sequence). The CDR3 covers 12 residues. The CDR3 loop is CAWSLRTGTRFF. The CDR3 nucleotides are TGTGCCTGGAGCCTCCGGACAGGGACAAGGTTTTTT. Filled out from reference TRBV30 and TRBJ1-4, the complete variable domain reads SQTIHQWPATLVQPVGSPLSLECTVEGTSNPNLYWYRQAAGRGLQLLFYSVGIGQISSEVPQNLSASRPQDRQFILSSKKLLLSDSGFYLCAWSLRTGTRFFGSGTQLSVL.